Listed here is a single TCR beta chain. The sample originates from a study of cytomegalovirus exposure and HLA in healthy donors. With 60 Vbeta and 13 Jbeta primers, the PCR was carried out. Repertoires were generated with immunoSEQ multiplex PCR, while TCRdb's copy carries only in-frame clones and drops some. Here the sample spans roughly 250,000 clones, 70% to 90% being singletons. The CDR3 sequence is 14 residues long. Germline-derived CDR1 and CDR2 are GTSNPN and SVGIG (reference sequence). Unmatched junction bases numbered 5, after V lost 2 bases and J lost 8 bases. This sequence was found in a woman aged 40 to 49 in good health and CMV-seropositive. The specimen sequenced was PBMCs. The chain couples TRBV30 to TRBJ1-4, with 10 positions matching TRBD1. The CDR3 region is CAWSHPGQGEKLFF. CDR3 DNA sequence: TGTGCCTGGAGTCACCCGGGACAGGGGGAAAAACTGTTTTTT. Filled out from reference TRBV30 and TRBJ1-4, the complete variable domain reads SQTIHQWPATLVQPVGSPLSLECTVEGTSNPNLYWYRQAAGRGLQLLFYSVGIGQISSEVPQNLSASRPQDRQFILSSKKLLLSDSGFYLCAWSHPGQGEKLFFGSGTQLSVL.